The 23 T cell receptor beta chains below come from one sample, sequenced in a study of T cells expressing NK-cell markers. No DNA is given; TCRdb re-called the 5' RACE reads and lists each CDR3 protein once. This listing includes roughly 180,000 distinct CDR3 sequences. Sequencing was carried out using blood T cells: a sorted CD56 or NKG2C T cell subset, CD4+ or CD8+ T cells, or bulk PBMC T cells (not recorded which). Every receptor here comes from a man aged 18-69 years in good health.

V and J are TRBV7-3 and TRBJ2-1; TCRdb lists TRBD1, though no DNA is available to test this call. From germline, CDR1 is SGHTA and CDR2 FQGTGA. The CDR3 loop spans 17 amino acids. The CDR3 reads CASSLGAGTGSYNEQFF.

The J gene is TRBJ2-7, the V gene TRBV12-5; the TCRdb D gene call, TRBD2, has no DNA to confirm it. The CDR3 has 14 amino acids. Germline-derived CDR1 and CDR2 are LGHNT and FRNRAP. The CDR3 loop is CASGRDWNSYEQYF.

The genes are TRBV10-3 and TRBJ2-7; no DNA is available, so the TRBD1 call from TCRdb remains unchecked. The CDR3 contains 14 residues. CDR1 ENHRY and CDR2 SYGVKD come from the germline V gene. CDR3 residues: CAISELWGAAEQYF.

The rearrangement joins TRBV6-1 to TRBJ2-7; TCRdb reports TRBD1, a call that lacks DNA to check it against. The germline CDR1 and CDR2 sequences are MNHNS and SASEGT. The CDR3 is made up of 12 amino acids. The chain's CDR3 is CASSEAGQEQYF.

This chain connects TRBV2 to TRBJ2-3; the D gene TCRdb calls, TRBD2, cannot be checked with no DNA. The CDR3 totals 15 residues. Germline V CDR1 and CDR2: SNHLY, FYNNEI. The CDR3 loop reads CASSEGTSGLDTQYF. Full variable domain (remainder filled in from reference TRBV2 and TRBJ2-3): EPEVTQTPSHQVTQMGQEVILRCVPISNHLYFYWYRQILGQKVEFLVSFYNNEISEKSEIFDDQFSVERPDGSNFTLKIRSTKLEDSAMYFCASSEGTSGLDTQYFGPGTRLTVL.

The chain links TRBV3-1 to TRBJ2-7; there is no DNA to check the TCRdb D call of TRBD2. Per the germline V gene, CDR1 is LGHDT and CDR2 is YNNKEL (reference sequence). This CDR3 region has 16 residues. CDR3 sequence: CASSQPTSGGSYEQYF.

This rearrangement joins TRBV21-1 to TRBJ2-6. TRBV21-1 corresponds to a pseudogene. This CDR3 comprises 13 residues. The CDR3 loop is CAATHSGANVLTF.

This rearrangement joins TRBV5-6 to TRBJ2-1. The CDR3 length is 17 residues. Germline lookup yields CDR1 SGHDT and CDR2 YYEEEE. Here the CDR3 reads CASSLAGSISSYNEQFF.

The chain combines TRBV7-2 with TRBJ2-3; the D call of TRBD1 rests on TCRdb alone, since no DNA is present to check it. The CDR3 is made up of 15 amino acids. Looked up from germline, CDR1 is SGHTA and CDR2 is FQGNSA. The CDR3 spells CASSYDRGFSDTQYF.

The chain combines TRBV2 with TRBJ1-5. This CDR3 comprises 14 residues. Germline assignment: CDR1 SNHLY and CDR2 FYNNEI. CDR3 in amino acids: CASRSRVSNQPQHF.

The chain uses TRBV7-9 and TRBJ2-7; as DNA is missing, the TRBD1 call by TCRdb cannot be tested. The CDR3 has 14 amino acids. Per germline, CDR1 SEHNR and CDR2 FQNEAQ (reference sequence). CDR3 sequence: CASSSGTGGREQYF.

The chain combines TRBV3-1 with TRBJ2-1; TCRdb's D call of TRBD1 is untestable without DNA. The CDR3 length is 17 residues. CDR1 and CDR2 (germline): LGHDT, YNNKEL (reference sequence). The chain's CDR3 is CASSQDPGRGPVNEQFF.

V is TRBV9 and J is TRBJ1-2; TCRdb indicates TRBD1, and absent DNA this call remains unverified. Germline V CDR1 and CDR2: SGDLS, YYNGEE. The CDR3 extends over 12 amino acids. CDR3 residues: CASSYGTDGYTF.

The rearrangement joins TRBV15 to TRBJ1-5; absent DNA, TCRdb's TRBD1 call cannot be checked. The CDR3 consists of 16 residues. In germline, CDR1 is LNHNV, CDR2 YYDKDF (reference sequence). The chain's CDR3 is CATSRDHTGMNQPQHF.

V and J are TRBV7-9 and TRBJ1-1. The CDR3 totals 15 residues. Germline assignment: CDR1 SEHNR and CDR2 FQNEAQ (reference sequence). CDR3 amino acids: CASSTPTVRNTEAFF.

The chain is built from TRBV27 and TRBJ1-2; without DNA, the TCRdb call of TRBD1 cannot be checked. In germline, CDR1 is MNHEY, CDR2 SMNVEV (reference sequence). This CDR3 has 15 residues. The CDR3 reads CASSLQGETNYGYTF.

The genes are TRBV29-1 and TRBJ2-3. Germline CDR1 and CDR2: SQVTM and ANQGSEA. This CDR3 comprises 16 residues. The CDR3 here is CSVTPSFYTSTDTQYF.

This sequence joins TRBV5-8 and TRBJ2-1; with no DNA, the TCRdb D assignment of TRBD1 cannot be verified. This CDR3 region has 14 residues. The germline gives CDR1 SGHTS, CDR2 YDEGEE. The CDR3 region is CASSLGTGNNEQFF.

This chain links TRBV27 with TRBJ1-5. Germline V lookup: CDR1 MNHEY, CDR2 SMNVEV (reference sequence). The length of the CDR3 is 14 residues. The CDR3 sequence: CASSLSLGIQPQHF.

The chain carries TRBV4-2 and TRBJ2-5; lacking DNA, the TRBD1 call made by TCRdb goes unchecked. The CDR3 sequence is 15 residues long. Germline CDR1 reads LGHNA; CDR2 reads YNFKEQ. This CDR3 is CASSRTGSEEETQYF.

V and J are TRBV7-9 and TRBJ2-7. The CDR3 runs to 15 residues. Germline V gives CDR1 SEHNR, CDR2 FQNEAQ (reference sequence). The CDR3 here is CASSPLDTEGYEQYF.

This chain joins TRBV5-6 and TRBJ2-7. This CDR3 contains 17 residues. Germline CDR1 reads SGHDT; CDR2 reads YYEEEE. The CDR3 protein is CASSLANGGRQSYEQYF. Variable domain in full (rest from reference TRBV5-6 and TRBJ2-7): DAGVTQSPTHLIKTRGQQVTLRCSPKSGHDTVSWYQQALGQGPQFIFQYYEEEERQRGNFPDRFSGHQFPNYSSELNVNALLLGDSALYLCASSLANGGRQSYEQYFGPGTRLTVT.

J is TRBJ2-5 and V is TRBV2; the TCRdb call, TRBD2, lacks DNA for checking. CDR3 length: 15 amino acids. Germline CDR1 SNHLY, CDR2 FYNNEI. This chain's CDR3 is CASSGLAGSQETQYF.